One sample yielded the 9 T cell receptor beta chains listed below, sequenced in a study of shared clonotypes between healthy human individuals. The data were produced by immunoSEQ multiplex PCR, yet TCRdb's version contains in-frame clones alone and is incomplete. The repertoire includes about half a million clones, 70% to 80% of them detected once, and 9.5% to 15% sits in the top ten. The sample comprised PBMCs. These receptors originate from a woman aged 40 to 55 in good health. Some clones in this sample may be carry-over from other donors' samples.

The gene calls are TRBV6-5 and TRBJ2-6; D is undetermined. V dropped 4 bases and J dropped 4 bases, with 11 bases sitting between them. The germline V gene has CDR1 MNHEY and CDR2 SVGAGI. The CDR3 has 15 amino acids. The CDR3 loop is CASSSRLGGANVLTF. The DNA for the CDR3 is TGTGCCAGCAGTTCACGCCTGGGCGGGGCCAACGTCCTGACTTTC.

This clone has a single count. The chain combines TRBV5-1 with TRBJ2-1, with 8 bases matching TRBD1. V shed 4 bases, J shed 9 bases, and the junction held 12 bases outside the gene matches. The CDR3 spans 15 residues. Germline CDR1 and CDR2: SGHRS and YFSETQ. The CDR3 nucleotides are TGCGCCAGCAGCGTTCTAGGACAGGGAATGCTTGAGCAGTTCTTC. Its translation is CASSVLGQGMLEQFF. The full variable domain, in which reference TRBV5-1 and TRBJ2-1 provide the parts outside the CDR3, is KAGVTQTPRYLIKTRGQQVTLSCSPISGHRSVSWYQQTPGQGLQFLFEYFSETQRNKGNFPGRFSGRQFSNSRSEMNVSTLELGDSALYLCASSVLGQGMLEQFFGPGTRLTVL.

The chain joins TRBV28 to TRBJ2-1, with TRBD1 matching 9 bases. Germline values: CDR1 MDHEN, CDR2 SYDVKM. This CDR3 is built from 14 residues. V lost 6 bases, J lost 2 bases, and 2 bases stayed unmatched. The CDR3 DNA reads TGTGCCAGCAGCCGACAGGGGGCCTACAATGAGCAGTTCTTC. Its translation: CASSRQGAYNEQFF. Based on the CDR3 plus reference TRBV28 and TRBJ2-1, the full variable domain is DVKVTQSSRYLVKRTGEKVFLECVQDMDHENMFWYRQDPGLGLRLIYFSYDVKMKEKGDIPEGYSVSREKKERFSLILESASTNQTSMYLCASSRQGAYNEQFFGPGTRLTVL.

The V and J genes are TRBV6-1 and TRBJ2-7, with TRBD2 identical over 9 bases. With 7 bases clipped from V and 2 bases from J, the junction kept 6 bases outside the gene matches. CDR1 and CDR2 from the germline V gene are MNHNS and SASEGT. CDR3 size: 14 residues. CDR3 DNA sequence: TGTGCCAGCACCAGGACTAGCGACACCTACGAGCAGTACTTC. This translates into CASTRTSDTYEQYF.

The V and J genes are TRBV13 and TRBJ2-1; D gene uncertain. V was pared by 5 bases and J by 8 bases, with 22 bases between. This CDR3 spans 16 amino acids. Germline V gene sequence: CDR1 PRHDT, CDR2 FYEKMQ (reference sequence). DNA of the CDR3: TGTGCCAGCAGCCCCCTTCCTTTAGCCGGACGGGATGAGCAGTTCTTC. The encoded protein is CASSPLPLAGRDEQFF. Looking up the rest from reference TRBV13 and TRBJ2-1 gives the full variable domain: AAGVIQSPRHLIKEKRETATLKCYPIPRHDTVYWYQQGPGQDPQFLISFYEKMQSDKGSIPDRFSAQQFSDYHSELNMSSLELGDSALYFCASSPLPLAGRDEQFFGPGTRLTVL.

The genes are TRBV7-9 and TRBJ1-5, with D unclear. Germline V CDR1 and CDR2: SEHNR, FQNEAQ (reference sequence). Trimming cost V 0 bases and J 0 bases, with 12 bases left between them. This CDR3 is built from 17 residues. The CDR3: CASSLAPDLYSNQPQHF. Here the CDR3 DNA reads TGTGCCAGCAGCTTAGCCCCGGACCTTTATAGCAATCAGCCCCAGCATTTT.

The chain joins TRBV2 to TRBJ2-3; D is possibly TRBD2 (5 bases). V lost 6 bases and J lost 6, with 10 bases in between. Looked up from germline, CDR1 is SNHLY and CDR2 is FYNNEI. The CDR3 is 12 amino acids. The CDR3 DNA reads TGTGCCAGCAGCCTTGGCGGGGATACGCAGTATTTT. Amino acids: CASSLGGDTQYF.

This rearrangement joins TRBV19 to TRBJ2-1, with 10 nucleotides matching TRBD2. J was trimmed by 4 bases and V by 2 bases; bases with no gene match: 5. The germline V gene has CDR1 LNHDA and CDR2 SQIVND (reference sequence). The CDR3 has 16 residues. The CDR3 nucleotides read TGTGCCAGTAGTATACTCGGTAGCGGGAGGTACAATGAGCAGTTCTTC. It encodes CASSILGSGRYNEQFF.

The rearrangement joins TRBV5-4 to TRBJ1-1; possibly TRBD1 for D (5 bases). This CDR3 spans 14 amino acids. Germline V gene data show CDR1 as SGHNT and CDR2 as YYREEE (reference sequence). V gave up 3 bases and J gave up 6 bases, with 15 bases separating them. In DNA form, the CDR3 reads TGTGCCAGCAGCTGGGTTCAAACAGGAGCTGAAGCTTTCTTT. As protein: CASSWVQTGAEAFF. Looking up the rest from reference TRBV5-4 and TRBJ1-1 gives the full variable domain: ETGVTQSPTHLIKTRGQQVTLRCSSQSGHNTVSWYQQALGQGPQFIFQYYREEENGRGNFPPRFSGLQFPNYSSELNVNALELDDSALYLCASSWVQTGAEAFFGQGTRLTVV.